Listed here are 22 T cell receptor beta chains from one sample, sequenced in a study of neurological immune-mediated disorders. TCRdb passed the 5' RACE reads through MiXCR, listing each CDR3 protein once. The repertoire consists of tens of thousands of distinct CDR3 sequences, with about 9.4% occurring once and the leading ten covering about 22%. Sequenced material: PBMCs. The receptors stem from a woman in her fifties or sixties with HTLV-1-associated myelopathy (HAM/TSP).

This clonotype is deemed medium-sized (0.01 to 0.1%). The rearrangement uses TRBV30 and TRBJ1-1; D is unclear. This CDR3 has 11 amino acids. Trimming stripped 0 bases from V and 8 bases from J, with 7 bases between. Germline CDR1 GTSNPN, CDR2 SVGIG (reference sequence). The CDR3, as DNA: TGTGCCTGGAGTGTGTATAGGGAAGCTTTCTTT. Its translation: CAWSVYREAFF.

This clonotype was recorded many times. CDR3 protein: CAIQERFEQYF. CDR3 DNA sequence: TGTGCCATCCAGGAGCGGTTCGAGCAGTACTTC. The rearrangement uses TRBV10-3 and TRBJ2-7, with a tentative D call TRBD2 (5 bases). CDR3 length equals 11 residues. V dropped 8 bases and J dropped 6 bases, with 11 bases sitting between them. Germline V gene lookup returns CDR1 ENHRY and CDR2 SYGVKD.

This clonotype has ten or more counts. This sequence joins TRBV6-5 and TRBJ1-5; D is possibly TRBD1 (5 bases). The V end was cut by 0 bases, the J end by 3 bases, with 9 bases between. This CDR3 has 15 residues. The germline gives CDR1 MNHEY, CDR2 SVGAGI. CDR3 loop: CASSYSGAANQPQHF. In DNA form, the CDR3 reads TGTGCCAGCAGTTACTCAGGGGCAGCCAATCAGCCCCAGCATTTT.

This clonotype was counted at least ten times. The chain joins TRBV30 to TRBJ2-2; 10 bases line up with TRBD2. Germline V gene lookup returns CDR1 GTSNPN and CDR2 SVGIG (reference sequence). The CDR3 sequence is 15 residues long. V shed 1 base and J 5 bases; nucleotides not matched to a gene: 4. This CDR3 is CAWSGGLAETGELFF. DNA of the CDR3: TGTGCCTGGAGTGGAGGACTAGCGGAAACCGGGGAGCTGTTTTTT. Full variable domain (rest looked up from reference TRBV30 and TRBJ2-2): SQTIHQWPATLVQPVGSPLSLECTVEGTSNPNLYWYRQAAGRGLQLLFYSVGIGQISSEVPQNLSASRPQDRQFILSSKKLLLSDSGFYLCAWSGGLAETGELFFGEGSRLTVL.

This clonotype has at least ten counts. The chain joins TRBV3-1 to TRBJ1-1, with unresolved D. Germline CDR1 and CDR2: LGHDT and YNNKEL (reference sequence). V was pared by 1 base and J by 4 bases, with 13 bases between. The CDR3 sequence is 15 residues long. The CDR3 sequence: CASSQVNSWATEAFF. The CDR3 DNA sequence: TGTGCCAGCAGCCAAGTTAACTCATGGGCCACTGAAGCTTTCTTT.

This clonotype was recorded at least ten times. This chain uses TRBV10-3 with TRBJ2-3; D may be TRBD1 or TRBD2 (5 bases each). The germline V gene has CDR1 ENHRY and CDR2 SYGVKD. The length of the CDR3 is 13 residues. Trimming took 4 bases from V and 6 from J, leaving 11 bases between them. The CDR3 spells CAISAPGTDTQYF. The CDR3 DNA reads TGTGCCATCAGTGCCCCCGGGACGGATACGCAGTATTTT.

By frequency in the sample, this clonotype is medium-sized. The chain couples TRBV5-6 to TRBJ2-7, with D maybe TRBD2 (5 bases). CDR3 length equals 17 residues. The germline CDR1 and CDR2 sequences are SGHDT and YYEEEE. Trimming took off 0 bases at V and 0 bases at J, with 16 bases between the two ends. CDR3 protein: CASSLGGDYSVSYEQYF. CDR3 DNA sequence: TGTGCCAGCAGCTTGGGGGGAGACTACTCCGTCTCCTACGAGCAGTACTTC.

This clonotype was seen many times. The rearrangement joins TRBV18 to TRBJ1-1, with unresolved D. This CDR3 has 14 amino acids. The V end lost 5 bases, the J end lost 5 bases, and 15 bases lay between the germline ends. Per the germline V gene, CDR1 is KGHSH and CDR2 is LQKENI. The CDR3 reads CASSEHPTDTEAFF. The CDR3, as DNA: TGTGCCAGCTCAGAGCACCCTACGGATACTGAAGCTTTCTTT.

The table lists this clonotype with many counts. The rearrangement links TRBV6-1 to TRBJ1-5; 7 nucleotides align to TRBD1. J was trimmed by 9 bases and V by 3 bases; bases with no gene match: 20. In germline, CDR1 is MNHNS, CDR2 SASEGT. The CDR3 runs 18 residues. For the CDR3, the DNA is TGTGCCAGCAGTGACCCTAGAGGACAGGACCGCCAGCTATGGCCCCAGCATTTT. The encoded protein is CASSDPRGQDRQLWPQHF.

This clonotype was detected ten times or more. This chain links TRBV5-1 with TRBJ1-1; D is possibly TRBD1 (5 bases). Trimming shortened V by 2 bases and J by 0 bases, and 8 bases separated the two germline ends. The CDR3 has 14 amino acids. Germline V gives CDR1 SGHRS, CDR2 YFSETQ. CDR3 in DNA: TGCGCCAGCAGCTTCGGGGACTTGAACACTGAAGCTTTCTTT. The encoded protein is CASSFGDLNTEAFF.

The J gene is TRBJ2-1, the V gene TRBV19; 10 nucleotides match TRBD1. Germline CDR1 is LNHDA and CDR2 is SQIVND (reference sequence). J gave up 5 bases and V 1 base, and 5 bases lay outside the gene matches. This CDR3 spans 16 amino acids. CDR3 sequence: CASSIVGQGNNNEQFF. The CDR3 DNA reads TGTGCCAGTAGTATAGTGGGACAGGGGAATAACAATGAGCAGTTCTTC.

This clonotype was recorded at least ten times. The V call is TRBV5-1, the J call TRBJ2-7; 8 bases line up with TRBD1. V dropped 5 bases and J dropped 3; count of bases not matched to a gene: 10. The length of the CDR3 is 15 residues. Germline CDR1 reads SGHRS; CDR2 reads YFSETQ. CDR3 loop: CASSHDGTGFYEQYF. The CDR3 bases are TGCGCCAGCAGTCACGACGGGACAGGATTCTACGAGCAGTACTTC.

By frequency in the sample, this clonotype is medium-sized (0.01 to 0.1%). The chain recombines TRBV5-1 with TRBJ2-6; TRBD1 might be the D (5 bases). Between the trimmed V and J ends, which lost 0 bases and 2 bases, there was a span of 9 bases. Germline V gene sequence: CDR1 SGHRS, CDR2 YFSETQ. This CDR3 is 16 amino acids long. The CDR3 DNA sequence: TGCGCCAGCAGCTTGGAGTTGGGGCCTGGGGCCAACGTCCTGACTTTC. Translated, it gives CASSLELGPGANVLTF.

This clonotype has a count of ten or more. This rearrangement joins TRBV5-1 to TRBJ2-1; 12 nucleotides match TRBD2. This CDR3 is 14 amino acids long. J was trimmed by 9 bases and V by 3 bases; bases with no gene match: 4. In germline, CDR1 is SGHRS, CDR2 YFSETQ. The CDR3 is CASSYGLAGSEQFF. DNA of the CDR3: TGCGCCAGCAGCTACGGACTAGCGGGGTCTGAGCAGTTCTTC.

This clonotype was found many times. The CDR3 spells CASSQAGDPYYEQYF. The CDR3 DNA follows: TGCGCCAGCAGCCAAGCTGGTGACCCCTACTACGAGCAGTACTTC. This chain uses TRBV4-1 with TRBJ2-7; the D is unclear. V lost 1 base and J 3 bases, leaving 13 bases between the germline ends. The CDR3 is made up of 15 amino acids. Germline V gene sequence: CDR1 MGHRA, CDR2 YSYEKL.

A note on this clonotype: A much larger clone lies one base from this, so it may be a read error. J is TRBJ2-3 and V is TRBV7-2; 10 nucleotides agree with TRBD2. CDR1 SGHTA and CDR2 FQGNSA come from the germline V gene. There are 15 residues in the CDR3. The trim removed 5 bases at V and 0 bases at J, leaving 2 bases unmatched. CDR3 region: CASSVSGGSTDTQYF. CDR3 in DNA: TGTGCCAGCAGCGTTAGCGGGGGGAGCACAGATACGCAGTATTTT.

This clonotype has at least ten counts. The V and J genes are TRBV7-9 and TRBJ2-1; 8 nucleotides match TRBD2. CDR1 and CDR2 (germline): SEHNR, FQNEAQ (reference sequence). V lost 4 bases and J lost 2; bases outside the gene matches: 7. There are 16 residues in the CDR3. CDR3 bases: TGTGCCAGCAGCTCCCTTAGCGGGGCGGCCTACAATGAGCAGTTCTTC. Residues: CASSSLSGAAYNEQFF.

This chain connects TRBV7-6 to TRBJ2-7; TRBD1 agrees at 8 bases. Germline CDR1 is SGHVS and CDR2 is FNYEAQ. This CDR3 is 14 amino acids long. Germline trimming cut 5 bases from V and 2 bases from J; bases unmatched to any gene: 5. The CDR3 sequence is CASSKGQGTYEQYF. The CDR3 DNA reads TGTGCCAGCAGCAAAGGACAGGGAACCTACGAGCAGTACTTC.

Many counts were recorded for this clonotype. The rearrangement links TRBV19 to TRBJ2-7, with D unclear. Germline assignment: CDR1 LNHDA and CDR2 SQIVND (reference sequence). The CDR3 is 15 amino acids. The V and J ends lost 7 bases and 2 bases respectively, with 18 bases between them. This chain's CDR3 is CASIRLPDGPYEQYF. In nucleotides, the CDR3 is TGTGCCAGTATCCGACTGCCAGATGGGCCCTACGAGCAGTACTTC.

This clonotype is categorized as medium-sized. This chain connects TRBV29-1 to TRBJ1-1, with 7 bases that match TRBD1. CDR1 and CDR2 (germline): SQVTM, ANQGSEA. With 3 bases clipped from V and 3 bases from J, the junction kept 7 bases outside the gene matches. The CDR3 runs to 14 residues. CDR3 sequence (DNA): TGCAGCGTTGATCCCCCGACAGGGTACACTGAAGCTTTCTTT. As protein: CSVDPPTGYTEAFF.

This clonotype was observed at least ten times. The J gene is TRBJ2-5, the V gene TRBV19; TRBD1 might be the D (6 bases). With 2 bases removed from V and 1 base from J, the gap between germline ends came to 11 bases. The CDR3 runs 15 residues. Germline V gene lookup returns CDR1 LNHDA and CDR2 SQIVND (reference sequence). Here the CDR3 reads CASSINGGSQETQYF. As DNA, the CDR3 is TGTGCCAGTAGTATAAATGGGGGCTCCCAAGAGACCCAGTACTTC.

V gene TRBV20-1 combines with J gene TRBJ2-3; 8 nucleotides align to TRBD2. Per the germline V gene, CDR1 is DFQATT and CDR2 is SNEGSKA (reference sequence). Trimming removed 5 bases from V and 4 bases from J; junction bases left unmatched: 5. CDR3 length: 13 residues. The CDR3 spells CSAGLGGADTQYF. The CDR3 DNA reads TGCAGTGCTGGCCTCGGGGGGGCAGATACGCAGTATTTT.